The 27 T cell receptor beta chains below were found in one sample sequenced in a study of blood T cell repertoires in COVID-19. The protocol was immunoSEQ multiplex PCR, while the TCRdb copy is restricted to in-frame clones and leaves out a portion. The table shows 80,000 to 100,000 clones, with 78% occurring only once. The sample was peripheral blood. These receptors originate from a human donor in a cohort sampled during active COVID-19.

The V call is TRBV9, the J call TRBJ2-1; TRBD2 matches at 9 bases. CDR1 is SGDLS, CDR2 YYNGEE, per germline. Trimming at V came to 3 bases and at J to 2 bases, leaving 3 bases not matched to a gene. The CDR3 loop spans 15 amino acids. The CDR3 DNA reads TGTGCCAGCAGCGGGGCGGGGGGGCCCTACAATGAGCAGTTCTTC. Its translation: CASSGAGGPYNEQFF.

The chain's CDR3 is CAQPSGAGGYTF. The CDR3 nucleotides are TGTGCCCAACCAAGCGGCGCCGGGGGCTACACCTTC. The chain is built from TRBV2 and TRBJ1-2; D is ambiguous. CDR3 length: 12 residues. With 11 bases removed from V and 8 bases from J, the gap between germline ends came to 18 bases. The germline gives CDR1 SNHLY, CDR2 FYNNEI.

The V and J genes are TRBV28 and TRBJ1-5; TRBD1 matches 7 bases. This CDR3 has 12 residues. The trim removed 11 bases at V and 5 bases at J, leaving 6 bases unmatched. Germline values: CDR1 MDHEN, CDR2 SYDVKM. CDR3 amino acids: CAGGDSYQPQHF. DNA of the CDR3: TGTGCCGGTGGGGACAGTTATCAGCCCCAGCATTTT.

J is TRBJ1-6 and V is TRBV9; TRBD1 might be the D (6 bases). Germline CDR1 and CDR2: SGDLS and YYNGEE. V lost 3 bases and J 6 bases, leaving 19 bases between the germline ends. CDR3 length: 17 residues. The CDR3 here is CASSDRLGALSNSPLHF. The CDR3, as DNA: TGTGCCAGCAGCGACCGTCTGGGGGCGTTGAGTAATTCACCCCTCCACTTT. Looking up the rest from reference TRBV9 and TRBJ1-6 gives the full variable domain: DSGVTQTPKHLITATGQRVTLRCSPRSGDLSVYWYQQSLDQGLQFLIQYYNGEERAKGNILERFSAQQFPDLHSELNLSSLELGDSALYFCASSDRLGALSNSPLHFGNGTRLTVT.

The genes are TRBV10-3 and TRBJ2-3, with 7 positions matching TRBD2. The CDR3 covers 17 residues. Germline CDR1 reads ENHRY; CDR2 reads SYGVKD. The J segment lost 5 bases and the V segment lost 4 bases, leaving 15 bases of the junction unmatched. The CDR3 protein is CAISVIPSGGGVDTQYF. In nucleotides, the CDR3 is TGTGCCATCAGTGTCATCCCTAGCGGCGGAGGGGTAGATACGCAGTATTTT.

V is TRBV7-8 and J is TRBJ2-3, with D perhaps matching TRBD1 (6 bases). The CDR3 totals 12 residues. Between the trimmed V and J ends, which lost 5 bases and 8 bases, there was a span of 11 bases. Looked up from germline, CDR1 is SGHVS and CDR2 is FQNEAQ. The CDR3 reads CASSPARGTQYF. Written as DNA, the CDR3 is TGTGCCAGCAGCCCCGCCAGGGGTACGCAGTATTTT.

V gene TRBV5-1 combines with J gene TRBJ2-5; 7 bases are a match to TRBD1. The CDR3 covers 15 residues. Trimming took 0 bases from V and 4 from J; bases not matched to a gene: 6. From germline, CDR1 is SGHRS and CDR2 YFSETQ. The CDR3 sequence is CASSLAGTEAETQYF. The CDR3 DNA is TGCGCCAGCAGCTTGGCAGGGACAGAGGCAGAGACCCAGTACTTC.

This clone has just one count. The chain links TRBV7-6 to TRBJ2-3; 7 nucleotides agree with TRBD1. The germline V gene has CDR1 SGHVS and CDR2 FNYEAQ. With V trimmed by 1 base and J by 7 bases, 5 bases remained unmatched. This CDR3 has 14 amino acids. CDR3 DNA: TGTGCCAGCAGCTTAGAGGGGGCTCTTAATACGCAGTATTTT. Translation gives CASSLEGALNTQYF. Variable domain in full (rest from reference TRBV7-6 and TRBJ2-3): GAGVSQSPRYKVTKRGQDVALRCDPISGHVSLYWYRQALGQGPEFLTYFNYEAQQDKSGLPNDRFSAERPEGSISTLTIQRTEQRDSAMYRCASSLEGALNTQYFGPGTRLTVL.

The chain uses TRBV5-1 and TRBJ2-1; 8 nucleotides agree with TRBD2. The trim removed 5 bases at V and 5 bases at J, leaving 3 bases unmatched. CDR1 is SGHRS, CDR2 YFSETQ, per germline. There are 13 residues in the CDR3. The CDR3 DNA reads as TGCGCCAGCAGACTAGCGGAACACAATGAGCAGTTCTTC. Translated: CASRLAEHNEQFF.

The chain recombines TRBV30 with TRBJ1-1; TRBD1 might be the D (5 bases). V lost 4 bases and J lost 3, with 12 bases in between. The CDR3 is 13 residues long. The germline V gene has CDR1 GTSNPN and CDR2 SVGIG (reference sequence). The CDR3 is CAWNPQAYTEAFF. The CDR3, as DNA: TGTGCCTGGAACCCACAGGCATACACTGAAGCTTTCTTT.

The rearrangement uses TRBV4-2 and TRBJ1-1; D is uncertain. The germline V gene encodes CDR1 LGHNA and CDR2 YNFKEQ. The CDR3 runs 11 residues. V was clipped by 0 bases and J by 12 bases, with 8 bases between them. CDR3 residues: CASSQDQETFF. The CDR3 nucleotides read TGTGCCAGCAGCCAAGATCAGGAAACTTTCTTT.

The chain combines TRBV2 with TRBJ2-7, with D possibly matching TRBD2 (6 bases). V shed 0 bases and J shed 2 bases, with 8 bases lying between them. In germline, CDR1 is SNHLY, CDR2 FYNNEI. This CDR3 is 14 amino acids long. The DNA of the CDR3 is TGTGCCAGCAGTGAAGCGGGGGGACCCTACGAGCAGTACTTC. Its translation is CASSEAGGPYEQYF.

The chain links TRBV10-3 to TRBJ2-7; 13 positions agree with TRBD2. Germline CDR1 ENHRY, CDR2 SYGVKD. This CDR3 spans 13 amino acids. V shed 8 bases, J shed 3 bases, and the junction held 1 base outside the gene matches. For the CDR3, the DNA is TGTGCCATCGGGACTAGCGGGAACTACGAGCAGTACGTC. It yields the protein CAIGTSGNYEQYV.

This rearrangement joins TRBV5-1 to TRBJ1-1; D gene ambiguous. The germline V and J ends were trimmed by 5 bases and 2 bases, with 10 bases remaining between them. This CDR3 spans 13 amino acids. From germline, CDR1 is SGHRS and CDR2 YFSETQ. CDR3 region: CASSRGSNTEAFF. CDR3 DNA sequence: TGCGCCAGCAGTCGTGGGAGTAACACTGAAGCTTTCTTT.

The chain couples TRBV6-5 to TRBJ1-6; TRBD1 matches at 11 bases. Looked up from germline, CDR1 is MNHEY and CDR2 is SVGAGI. The J segment lost 7 bases and the V segment lost 6 bases, leaving 5 bases of the junction unmatched. This CDR3 is 15 amino acids long. The DNA for the CDR3 is TGTGCCAGCAGCCAAGGGACAGGGGGGAATTCACCCCTCCACTTT. Protein sequence: CASSQGTGGNSPLHF.

This clone was counted a few times. The chain combines TRBV23-1 with TRBJ2-7; no clear D gene. TRBV23-1 is placed among ORFs of uncertain function. The V and J ends lost 2 bases and 0 bases respectively, with 14 bases between them. The CDR3 is 16 residues long. The CDR3 spells CASSQQTGMSSYEQYV. For the CDR3, the DNA is TGCGCCAGCAGTCAACAGACTGGTATGAGCTCCTACGAGCAGTACGTC.

The chain carries TRBV7-2 and TRBJ2-5; TRBD2 matches 9 bases. V shed 2 bases, J shed 2 bases, and the junction held 3 bases outside the gene matches. The CDR3 is 15 amino acids. The germline V gene has CDR1 SGHTA and CDR2 FQGNSA. The CDR3 bases are TGTGCCAGCAGCTTAAAGCGGGGGGTACAAGAGACCCAGTACTTC. As protein: CASSLKRGVQETQYF.

The chain employs TRBV5-6 and TRBJ1-1; D call uncertain. V gave up 4 bases and J gave up 0 bases, with 7 bases separating them. CDR1 is SGHDT and CDR2 is YYEEEE in the germline V gene. The CDR3 extends over 13 amino acids. The CDR3 nucleotides read TGTGCCAGCAGCCCCACATTGAACACTGAAGCTTTCTTT. Amino acids: CASSPTLNTEAFF.

This chain joins TRBV29-1 and TRBJ1-2; no reliable D call. The CDR3 runs to 13 residues. In germline, CDR1 is SQVTM, CDR2 ANQGSEA. V lost 1 base, J lost 4 bases, and 10 bases lay in between. The CDR3 sequence: CSVEGGSLYGYTF. In nucleotides, the CDR3 is TGCAGCGTTGAAGGCGGGTCCCTCTATGGCTACACCTTC.

The chain couples TRBV19 to TRBJ2-2; D is perhaps TRBD1 (6 bases). CDR3 size: 13 residues. Germline V gene sequence: CDR1 LNHDA, CDR2 SQIVND (reference sequence). V was trimmed by 4 bases and J by 5 bases, leaving 8 bases between them. The CDR3 here is CASSNTGTGELFF. DNA for the CDR3: TGTGCCAGTAGTAATACAGGGACCGGGGAGCTGTTTTTT.

This clone was picked up many times. The genes are TRBV7-9 and TRBJ1-2; D gene uncertain. CDR1 is SEHNR and CDR2 is FQNEAQ in the germline V gene (reference sequence). Trimming shortened V by 3 bases and J by 6 bases, and 11 bases separated the two germline ends. The CDR3 has 13 residues. CDR3 protein: CASSFGLMNGYTF. The CDR3 DNA is TGTGCCAGCAGCTTCGGGTTAATGAATGGCTACACCTTC.

V usage is TRBV10-3 and J usage is TRBJ1-1; no firm D call. This CDR3 has 14 amino acids. The germline V gene encodes CDR1 ENHRY and CDR2 SYGVKD. V was shortened by 0 bases and J by 3 bases, with 8 bases between the two germline ends. The chain's CDR3 is CAISESIVHTEAFF. CDR3 DNA: TGTGCCATCAGTGAGTCGATAGTTCACACTGAAGCTTTCTTT.

The chain carries TRBV6-5 and TRBJ2-3, with no clear D. CDR3 size: 13 residues. V lost 6 bases, J lost 0 bases, and 7 bases lay in between. CDR1 is MNHEY, CDR2 SVGAGI, per germline. The CDR3 coding sequence is TGTGCCAGCAGGACTTCGAGCACAGATACGCAGTATTTT. Protein product: CASRTSSTDTQYF.

This clone was seen a single time. CDR3 in DNA: TGTGCCAGCAGTTACTCGATTACATTCGAGAAGGGACATAGCAATCAGCCCCAGCATTTT. Protein product: CASSYSITFEKGHSNQPQHF. This chain uses TRBV6-2 or TRBV6-3 with TRBJ1-5, with a possible D match to TRBD1 (6 bases). Deletions cut 0 bases from V and 0 bases from J, with 21 bases between. This CDR3 is 20 amino acids long. The V gene's germline CDR1 is MNHEY and CDR2 SVGEGT.

The chain couples TRBV12-5 to TRBJ2-1, with TRBD2 matching over 8 bases. Germline CDR1 is LGHNT and CDR2 is FRNRAP. Trimming took 6 bases from V and 1 from J; bases not matched to a gene: 5. The CDR3 length is 15 residues. The CDR3 DNA is TGTGCTAGTGGCGGGTCGGGAGGGTCCTACAATGAGCAGTTCTTC. Encoded protein: CASGGSGGSYNEQFF. Full variable domain (outside the CDR3, taken from reference TRBV12-5 and TRBJ2-1): DARVTQTPRHKVTEMGQEVTMRCQPILGHNTVFWYRQTMMQGLELLAYFRNRAPLDDSGMPKDRFSAEMPDATLATLKIQPSEPRDSAVYFCASGGSGGSYNEQFFGPGTRLTVL.

The chain joins TRBV6-5 to TRBJ2-7, with TRBD1 matching 7 bases. The CDR3 is 13 amino acids. CDR1 is MNHEY and CDR2 is SVGAGI in the germline V gene. The junction had 3 bases not matched to a gene; V was cut back by 3 bases and J by 4 bases. CDR3 amino acids: CASSYQGDYEQYF. The CDR3 DNA sequence: TGTGCCAGCAGTTATCAGGGGGATTACGAGCAGTACTTC.

In this sample, this clone turned up a few times. CDR3 amino acids: CASSFGGPYEQYF. CDR3 in DNA: TGCGCCAGCAGCTTCGGGGGTCCCTACGAGCAGTACTTC. This chain uses TRBV5-1 with TRBJ2-7; D might be TRBD2 (6 bases). The germline V gene has CDR1 SGHRS and CDR2 YFSETQ. CDR3 length equals 13 residues. Between the trimmed V and J ends, which lost 2 bases and 2 bases, there was a span of 8 bases. The variable domain in full, completed from reference TRBV5-1 and TRBJ2-7, reads KAGVTQTPRYLIKTRGQQVTLSCSPISGHRSVSWYQQTPGQGLQFLFEYFSETQRNKGNFPGRFSGRQFSNSRSEMNVSTLELGDSALYLCASSFGGPYEQYFGPGTRLTVT.